A selection of T cell receptor beta chains follows, all from one sample in a study of blood T cell repertoires in COVID-19. Method: immunoSEQ multiplex PCR; TCRdb's copy keeps in-frame clones and lacks some. The sample yields some 68,000 clones, roughly nine tenths seen once. Source material: peripheral blood. These receptor sequences come from a man aged 50 to 60 with acute or convalescent COVID-19. Both conserved end residues are part of each CDR3. A D gene is named only where the DNA matches it firmly. Expanded clones are given a class, and other clones once, few, many or no size at all.

J: TRBJ1-2
V: TRBV28
size: .
D: .
DNA: TGTGCCAGCAGTTTATGGGGTGCAGGGATCTATGGCTACACCTTC
CDR3: CASSLWGAGIYGYTF

J: TRBJ2-1
V: TRBV6-4
size: .
D: TRBD2
DNA: TGTGCCAGCAGTGTGGGTAGCGGGGGGGACAATGAGCAGTTCTTC
CDR3: CASSVGSGGDNEQFF

J: TRBJ1-3
V: TRBV7-9
size: .
D: TRBD1
DNA: TGTGCCAGCAGCTCACAGGGGAGCTCTGGAAACACCATATATTTT
CDR3: CASSSQGSSGNTIYF

J: TRBJ2-1
V: TRBV7-3
size: .
D: TRBD1
DNA: TGTGCCAGCAGCCCATACCCAAAAGGAGGGACAGGGGGCCGCAATGAGCAGTTCTTC
CDR3: CASSPYPKGGTGGRNEQFF

J: TRBJ1-1
V: TRBV5-4
size: .
D: .
DNA: TGTGCCAGCAGCCGAGGGTGGGGTGAGAACACTGAAGCTTTCTTT
CDR3: CASSRGWGENTEAFF

J: TRBJ1-6
V: TRBV19
size: .
D: TRBD1
DNA: TGTGCCAGTACTTCGACAGGGACGGGCTCCTATAATTCACCCCTCCACTTT
CDR3: CASTSTGTGSYNSPLHF

J: TRBJ1-2
V: TRBV24-1
size: once
D: .
DNA: TGTGCCACCAGTGATTCAACACGCTACTATGGCTACACCTTC
CDR3: CATSDSTRYYGYTF

J: TRBJ1-1
V: TRBV6-1
size: once
D: .
DNA: TGTGCCAGCAGTGAGTTGAGGGAAACTGAAGCTTTCTTT
CDR3: CASSELRETEAFF

J: TRBJ2-7
V: TRBV6-6
size: .
D: TRBD2
DNA: TGTGCCTGTCGAGTAGCGGGAGTCGACGAGCAGTACTTC
CDR3: CACRVAGVDEQYF

J: TRBJ1-6
V: TRBV28
size: .
D: .
DNA: TGTGCCAGCAGTCCCACGTCGGGGGGCCAGTCACCCCTCCACTTT
CDR3: CASSPTSGGQSPLHF

J: TRBJ1-6
V: TRBV9
size: .
D: .
DNA: TGTGCCAGCAGCGGAGGGGGTGGGAATTCACCCCTCCACTTT
CDR3: CASSGGGGNSPLHF

J: TRBJ1-3
V: TRBV19
size: .
D: .
DNA: TGTGCCAGTAGTAATCCAGAGCGATCTGGAAACACCATATATTTT
CDR3: CASSNPERSGNTIYF

J: TRBJ2-5
V: TRBV3-1/TRBV3-2
size: .
D: TRBD2
DNA: TGTGCCAGCAGCCAAGTCCTAGCGGCGCAAGAGACCCAGTACTTC
CDR3: CASSQVLAAQETQYF

J: TRBJ2-1
V: TRBV5-1
size: .
D: TRBD2
DNA: TGCGCCAGCAGCTACCGGGGTAGCGGGATTAACAATGAGCAGTTCTTC
CDR3: CASSYRGSGINNEQFF

J: TRBJ2-1
V: TRBV11-3
size: .
D: TRBD2
DNA: TGTGCCAGCAGCTTAGTATCTTTAGCGGGAGCAGCTAATGAGCAGTTCTTC
CDR3: CASSLVSLAGAANEQFF

J: TRBJ2-3
V: TRBV4-2
size: .
D: .
DNA: TGTGCCAGCAGCCAAGCGGGGGATACGCAGTATTTT
CDR3: CASSQAGDTQYF

J: TRBJ2-3
V: TRBV6-2/TRBV6-3
size: .
D: TRBD2
DNA: TGTGCCAGCAGTTACCTCTGGACTAGCGGGTGGAGCACAGATACGCAGTATTTT
CDR3: CASSYLWTSGWSTDTQYF

J: TRBJ1-5
V: TRBV7-2
size: .
D: .
DNA: TGTGCCAGCAGCTCTAGCTTGGGCCTGCCCCAGCATTTT
CDR3: CASSSSLGLPQHF

J: TRBJ1-6
V: TRBV19
size: once
D: TRBD1
DNA: TGTGCCAGTAGTATTCGTCCCGGACAGGTCCTCCACTTT
CDR3: CASSIRPGQVLHF

J: TRBJ2-3
V: TRBV6-6
size: .
D: .
DNA: TGTGCCAGCAGCGCCAGGTCGGGAGCTGGTGTTTATACGCAGTATTTT
CDR3: CASSARSGAGVYTQYF

J: TRBJ2-2
V: TRBV2
size: .
D: TRBD1
DNA: TGTGCCAGCAGGGACAGGGCGCCGAACACCGGGGAGCTGTTTTTT
CDR3: CASRDRAPNTGELFF

J: TRBJ1-4
V: TRBV29-1
size: .
D: .
DNA: TGCAGCGTGGGACTGAGGGGTGAAAAACTGTTTTTT
CDR3: CSVGLRGEKLFF

J: TRBJ1-2
V: TRBV11-2
size: .
D: .
DNA: TGTGCCAGCAGCTTAGAACTGGACTATGGCTACACCTTC
CDR3: CASSLELDYGYTF

J: TRBJ1-1
V: TRBV19
size: .
D: .
DNA: TGTGCCAGTGATACAGGGAACACTGAAGCTTTCTTT
CDR3: CASDTGNTEAFF

J: TRBJ1-2
V: TRBV19
size: .
D: TRBD1
DNA: TGTGCCAGTAGAGGAGCCGGACAGGGTGACTATGGCTACACCTTC
CDR3: CASRGAGQGDYGYTF

J: TRBJ1-1
V: TRBV2
size: .
D: TRBD1
DNA: TGTGCCAGCAATCTGGACAGGGTTCACACTGAAGCTTTCTTT
CDR3: CASNLDRVHTEAFF

J: TRBJ1-6
V: TRBV7-3
size: .
D: .
DNA: TGTGCCAGCAGCTTAAGCTCGACAAGGGGGACACCCCTCCACTTT
CDR3: CASSLSSTRGTPLHF

J: TRBJ2-3
V: TRBV7-6
size: .
D: TRBD2
DNA: TGTGCCAGCAGCTCCCTAGCGGAGGGGACAGATACGCAGTATTTT
CDR3: CASSSLAEGTDTQYF